Listed here is a single TCR beta chain. The entry originates in a study of T cell clones after liver transplantation. Method: immunoSEQ multiplex PCR; TCRdb's copy keeps in-frame clones and lacks some. The sample gives 65,000 to 80,000 clones, approximately 87% of which show up once; less than 3% is in the top ten. With 4 bases removed from V and 9 bases from J, the gap between germline ends came to 7 bases. Germline loops: CDR1 SNHLY, CDR2 FYNNEI. This CDR3 contains 11 residues. The J gene is TRBJ2-1, the V gene TRBV2; D gene uncertain. The receptor was isolated from a human patient who received a liver transplant. Some T cells may be supplied by the graft donor. The sample here was CD4+ T cells from blood, taken at the 22-month timepoint. CDR3 loop: CASSASSEQFF. The CDR3 DNA follows: TGTGCCAGCAGTGCCTCTTCTGAGCAGTTCTTC.